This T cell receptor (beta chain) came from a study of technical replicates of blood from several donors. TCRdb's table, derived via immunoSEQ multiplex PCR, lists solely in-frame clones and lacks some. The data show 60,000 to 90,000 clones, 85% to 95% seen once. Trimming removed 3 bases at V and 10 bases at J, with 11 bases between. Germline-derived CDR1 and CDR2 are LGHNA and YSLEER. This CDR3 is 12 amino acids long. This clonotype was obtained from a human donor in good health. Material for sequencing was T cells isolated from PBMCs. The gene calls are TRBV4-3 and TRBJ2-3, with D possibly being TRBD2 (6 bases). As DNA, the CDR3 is TGCGCCAGCAGCCAGTCCGGGACTCCGCAGTATTTT. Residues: CASSQSGTPQYF.